These T cell receptor beta chains were read from a single sample in a study of cytotoxic CD8 clonotypes in ibrutinib-treated CLL. Produced via immunoSEQ multiplex PCR; TCRdb's table is partial and in-frame only. The sample holds approximately 47,000 clones, about 57% seen once. The specimen comprised PBMCs, sampled after 24 months of ibrutinib treatment. These receptors were collected from a human donor with chronic lymphocytic leukemia. CDR3s leave out the opening cysteine and the closing phenylalanine or tryptophan. A D gene is named only where the DNA matches it firmly. A clone size is listed for some rows: how often the clone was seen (once, few, many), or a class if it is expanded.

CDR3: ASSQTGLRTDTQY; J: TRBJ2-3; V: TRBV5-4; size: NA; D: NA
CDR3: ATTPLDNQRELF; J: TRBJ2-2; V: TRBV10-3; size: many; D: NA
CDR3: ASSSALGGETQY; J: TRBJ2-5; V: TRBV5-6; size: once; D: NA
CDR3: ASSQGTGNYGYT; J: TRBJ1-2; V: TRBV4-1; size: few; D: TRBD1
CDR3: ASTSTGSYEQY; J: TRBJ2-7; V: TRBV6-1; size: once; D: NA
CDR3: ASSVSGVSYNEQF; J: TRBJ2-1; V: TRBV9; size: NA; D: NA
CDR3: ASSIRQGAQTQY; J: TRBJ2-5; V: TRBV6-1; size: few; D: TRBD1
CDR3: ASSPSARGVTDTQY; J: TRBJ2-3; V: TRBV19; size: NA; D: TRBD2
CDR3: ASSQSSGGHTGELF; J: TRBJ2-2; V: TRBV4-1; size: NA; D: TRBD2
CDR3: ASSQRSGAVNYGYT; J: TRBJ1-2; V: TRBV14; size: NA; D: NA
CDR3: SVGAGPTQETQY; J: TRBJ2-5; V: TRBV29-1; size: NA; D: NA
CDR3: ATSRFPLGATLYEQY; J: TRBJ2-7; V: TRBV15; size: NA; D: NA
CDR3: ASKRDRQETQY; J: TRBJ2-5; V: TRBV10-2; size: few; D: NA
CDR3: ASSRDSLGSGSEAF; J: TRBJ1-1; V: TRBV5-1; size: NA; D: TRBD1
CDR3: ASSPGGQGRTEAF; J: TRBJ1-1; V: TRBV4-1; size: few; D: TRBD1
CDR3: ASSLQPGQGALNYGYT; J: TRBJ1-2; V: TRBV11-2; size: once; D: TRBD1
CDR3: ASSWRASANEQF; J: TRBJ2-1; V: TRBV5-1; size: NA; D: NA
CDR3: SAKVSGGNEQF; J: TRBJ2-1; V: TRBV29-1; size: NA; D: TRBD2
CDR3: ASSDLRGLNEKLF; J: TRBJ1-4; V: TRBV6-1; size: NA; D: NA
CDR3: ASSATGFTEAF; J: TRBJ1-1; V: TRBV2; size: NA; D: TRBD1
CDR3: ASSMVTESYEQY; J: TRBJ2-7; V: TRBV19; size: NA; D: NA
CDR3: ASSLRSGTEYEQY; J: TRBJ2-7; V: TRBV5-1; size: few; D: TRBD1
CDR3: ASSGGASGYGYT; J: TRBJ1-2; V: TRBV2; size: NA; D: NA
CDR3: ASSSLKGLGLGKETQY; J: TRBJ2-5; V: TRBV27; size: NA; D: NA
CDR3: ASSIRGNYGYT; J: TRBJ1-2; V: TRBV6-1; size: NA; D: NA
CDR3: ASSYRQGTNYGYT; J: TRBJ1-2; V: TRBV2; size: NA; D: TRBD1
CDR3: ASSGGHYNSPLH; J: TRBJ1-6; V: TRBV2; size: NA; D: NA
CDR3: ASSLGGADTQY; J: TRBJ2-3; V: TRBV5-6; size: NA; D: NA
CDR3: ASGLATGRGHEQY; J: TRBJ2-7; V: TRBV12-5; size: few; D: NA
CDR3: ASSLARVSEQF; J: TRBJ2-1; V: TRBV7-8; size: NA; D: NA
CDR3: ASSMRQYTEAF; J: TRBJ1-1; V: TRBV19; size: NA; D: NA
CDR3: ASRTNDEQY; J: TRBJ2-7; V: TRBV27; size: few; D: NA
CDR3: ASRERGPYEQY; J: TRBJ2-7; V: TRBV6-5; size: once; D: NA
CDR3: AISDRGRWTEAF; J: TRBJ1-1; V: TRBV10-3; size: NA; D: TRBD1
CDR3: ASSLGSYNEQF; J: TRBJ2-1; V: TRBV5-1; size: few; D: NA
CDR3: ASSKNTGELF; J: TRBJ2-2; V: TRBV5-1; size: NA; D: NA
CDR3: SVETSSQNIQY; J: TRBJ2-4; V: TRBV29-1; size: NA; D: TRBD2
CDR3: ASSSPERGVSGTQY; J: TRBJ2-5; V: TRBV5-1; size: NA; D: TRBD2
CDR3: ASSEWGAMNTEAF; J: TRBJ1-1; V: TRBV2; size: many; D: NA
CDR3: ASSFLETQY; J: TRBJ2-5; V: TRBV11-2; size: NA; D: NA
CDR3: SAPSRGYT; J: TRBJ1-2; V: TRBV20-1; size: once; D: NA
CDR3: ASSESGQSSGELF; J: TRBJ2-2; V: TRBV10-2; size: few; D: NA
CDR3: ASSQTQGGETQY; J: TRBJ2-5; V: TRBV9; size: once; D: NA
CDR3: ASSVAASGGGTQY; J: TRBJ2-5; V: TRBV9; size: once; D: TRBD2
CDR3: ASSEDVRSGNTIY; J: TRBJ1-3; V: TRBV5-4; size: once; D: NA
CDR3: ASSYAGDGYT; J: TRBJ1-2; V: TRBV10-3; size: NA; D: NA
CDR3: ASSAGTGNQETQY; J: TRBJ2-5; V: TRBV2; size: NA; D: TRBD1
CDR3: ASSSPSPPTNEKLF; J: TRBJ1-4; V: TRBV28; size: NA; D: NA